This is a list of T cell receptor beta chains from one sample in a study of HIV-infected patients and healthy controls. MiXCR, run by TCRdb on the 5' RACE reads, gives a single entry per CDR3 protein. The sample lists about 64,000 distinct CDR3 sequences, 15% to 20% occurring once. Sequenced: CD4+ T cells from blood. Source of these receptors: a human donor in good health. Both conserved end residues are part of each CDR3. D genes are given only for firm matches. Size values are once, few and many counts, or a class for expanded clones, and some rows have none.

v_call: TRBV18; clone_size: medium-sized; d_call: .; j_call: TRBJ1-6; cdr3_nt: TGTGCCAGCTCAAGGGGGGGAGGACGGCCCCTCCACTTT; cdr3_aa: CASSRGGGRPLHF
v_call: TRBV11-2; clone_size: many; d_call: .; j_call: TRBJ1-4; cdr3_nt: TGTGCCAGCAGCTTAGATTCTAGGAGAGGGACTAATGAAAAACTGTTTTTT; cdr3_aa: CASSLDSRRGTNEKLFF
v_call: TRBV12-3/TRBV12-4; clone_size: .; d_call: .; j_call: TRBJ2-2; cdr3_nt: TGTGCCAGCAGCATAGGGGCGAGCACCGGGGAGCTGTTTTTT; cdr3_aa: CASSIGASTGELFF
v_call: TRBV29-1; clone_size: .; d_call: .; j_call: TRBJ1-6; cdr3_nt: TGCAGCGGCTCCCAGGGGTTTGGTTCACCCCTCCACTTT; cdr3_aa: CSGSQGFGSPLHF
v_call: TRBV9; clone_size: .; d_call: TRBD1; j_call: TRBJ1-1; cdr3_nt: TGTGCCAGCAGCGGGACAGGGAGCCACACTGAAGCTTTCTTT; cdr3_aa: CASSGTGSHTEAFF
v_call: TRBV10-2; clone_size: .; d_call: .; j_call: TRBJ2-7; cdr3_nt: TGCGCCAGCAGTGAGCGACGGACATCCTCTAGCGAGCAGTACTTC; cdr3_aa: CASSERRTSSSEQYF
v_call: TRBV3-1; clone_size: many; d_call: .; j_call: TRBJ1-1; cdr3_nt: TGTGCCAGCAGCCAAGTATTGGCAGGGAGGACTGAAGCTTTCTTT; cdr3_aa: CASSQVLAGRTEAFF
v_call: TRBV29-1; clone_size: .; d_call: TRBD1; j_call: TRBJ2-3; cdr3_nt: TGCAGCGCCGAAGAGGACAGGGGGCTAAGAAGCACAGATACGCAGTATTTT; cdr3_aa: CSAEEDRGLRSTDTQYF
v_call: TRBV12-3/TRBV12-4; clone_size: .; d_call: .; j_call: TRBJ2-1; cdr3_nt: TGTGCCAGCAGCTGGGGGGACCAAAACAATGAGCAGTTCTTC; cdr3_aa: CASSWGDQNNEQFF
v_call: TRBV5-5; clone_size: many; d_call: .; j_call: TRBJ2-2; cdr3_nt: TGTGCCAGCAGCGGAATAGCGGAATTGAACACCGGGGAGCTGTTTTTT; cdr3_aa: CASSGIAELNTGELFF
v_call: TRBV6-1; clone_size: few; d_call: .; j_call: TRBJ2-5; cdr3_nt: TGTGCCAGCAGTGATGTCCCCGGGGGCTCGCAAGAGACCCAGTACTTC; cdr3_aa: CASSDVPGGSQETQYF
v_call: TRBV2; clone_size: .; d_call: TRBD1; j_call: TRBJ1-1; cdr3_nt: TGTGCCAGCAGTGAACGCCGACAGGGTCTAACTGAAGCTTTCTTT; cdr3_aa: CASSERRQGLTEAFF
v_call: TRBV6-2/TRBV6-3; clone_size: .; d_call: .; j_call: TRBJ1-5; cdr3_nt: TGTGCCAGCAGTTACTTGATCGGACAGCGCAATCAGCCCCAGCATTTT; cdr3_aa: CASSYLIGQRNQPQHF
v_call: TRBV3-1; clone_size: .; d_call: .; j_call: TRBJ2-7; cdr3_nt: TGTGCCAGCAGTCCCAGGGGCTACGAGCAGTACTTC; cdr3_aa: CASSPRGYEQYF
v_call: TRBV5-4; clone_size: many; d_call: .; j_call: TRBJ1-1; cdr3_nt: TGTGCCAGCAGCTCCCGGCAGGGGATGAACACTGAAGCTTTCTTT; cdr3_aa: CASSSRQGMNTEAFF
v_call: TRBV12-3/TRBV12-4; clone_size: .; d_call: TRBD1; j_call: TRBJ1-1; cdr3_nt: TGTGCCAGCAGTTTGCGACAGGGGGCCCAGAACACTGAAGCTTTCTTT; cdr3_aa: CASSLRQGAQNTEAFF
v_call: TRBV18; clone_size: .; d_call: .; j_call: TRBJ2-1; cdr3_nt: TGTGCCAGCTCACCACACATCGCCATAATGGGCAATGAGCAGTTCTTC; cdr3_aa: CASSPHIAIMGNEQFF
v_call: TRBV9; clone_size: many; d_call: .; j_call: TRBJ1-1; cdr3_nt: TGTGCCAGCAGCACCGCGGGGAACACTGAAGCTTTCTTT; cdr3_aa: CASSTAGNTEAFF
v_call: TRBV11-2; clone_size: many; d_call: TRBD1; j_call: TRBJ1-4; cdr3_nt: TGTGCCAGCAGCTACAGGGGGCTCAGTGAAAAACTGTTTTTT; cdr3_aa: CASSYRGLSEKLFF
v_call: TRBV7-8; clone_size: .; d_call: .; j_call: TRBJ1-1; cdr3_nt: TGTGCCAGCAGCTTAGCGATGGGGGGCCGGACTGAAGCTTTCTTT; cdr3_aa: CASSLAMGGRTEAFF
v_call: TRBV5-1; clone_size: many; d_call: TRBD1; j_call: TRBJ2-3; cdr3_nt: TGCGCCAGCAGCTTGGCACAGGGGAGCTTCACAGATACGCAGTATTTT; cdr3_aa: CASSLAQGSFTDTQYF
v_call: TRBV5-8; clone_size: .; d_call: TRBD2; j_call: TRBJ2-5; cdr3_nt: TGTGCCAGCAGCTCCTATAGCGGGAGAGAGACCCAGTACTTC; cdr3_aa: CASSSYSGRETQYF
v_call: TRBV12-3/TRBV12-4; clone_size: many; d_call: .; j_call: TRBJ1-1; cdr3_nt: TGTGCCAGCAGTCCAGACAGACTCCGAGGGAACACTGAAGCTTTCTTT; cdr3_aa: CASSPDRLRGNTEAFF
v_call: TRBV21-1; clone_size: .; d_call: .; j_call: TRBJ1-1; cdr3_nt: TGTGCCAGCAGCAAACAAGCAGGGTGCACTGAAGCTTTCTTT; cdr3_aa: CASSKQAGCTEAFF
v_call: TRBV19; clone_size: few; d_call: .; j_call: TRBJ1-2; cdr3_nt: TGTGCCAGTAGTGAAGAGGTGAAGGGGGTATCCGGCTACACCTTC; cdr3_aa: CASSEEVKGVSGYTF
v_call: TRBV11-2; clone_size: few; d_call: TRBD2; j_call: TRBJ2-7; cdr3_nt: TGTGCCAGCAGCGAAGACGTCACTAGCGGAGCTCAGTACTTC; cdr3_aa: CASSEDVTSGAQYF
v_call: TRBV20-1; clone_size: .; d_call: TRBD1; j_call: TRBJ1-1; cdr3_nt: TGCAGTGCTAGAAACCCCGGGACAGGGGACGAAGCTTTCTTT; cdr3_aa: CSARNPGTGDEAFF
v_call: TRBV7-2; clone_size: many; d_call: .; j_call: TRBJ2-3; cdr3_nt: TGTGCCAGCAGCTTAGAGAAGACTAGCACAGATACGCAGTATTTT; cdr3_aa: CASSLEKTSTDTQYF